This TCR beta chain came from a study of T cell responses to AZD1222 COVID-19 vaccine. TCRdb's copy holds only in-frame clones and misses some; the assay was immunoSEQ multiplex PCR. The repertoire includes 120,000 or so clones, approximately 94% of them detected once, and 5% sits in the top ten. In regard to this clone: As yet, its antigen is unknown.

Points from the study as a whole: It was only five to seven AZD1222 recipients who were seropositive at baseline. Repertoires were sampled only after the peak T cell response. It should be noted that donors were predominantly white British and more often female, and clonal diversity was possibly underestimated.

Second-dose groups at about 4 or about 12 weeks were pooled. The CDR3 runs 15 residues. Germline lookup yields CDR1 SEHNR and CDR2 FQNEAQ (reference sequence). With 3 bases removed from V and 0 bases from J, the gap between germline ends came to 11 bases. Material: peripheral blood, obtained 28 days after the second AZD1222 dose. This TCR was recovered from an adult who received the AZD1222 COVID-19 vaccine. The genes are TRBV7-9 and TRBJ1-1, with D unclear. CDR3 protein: CASSFGGGVNTEAFF. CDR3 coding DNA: TGTGCCAGCAGCTTCGGAGGCGGGGTGAACACTGAAGCTTTCTTT. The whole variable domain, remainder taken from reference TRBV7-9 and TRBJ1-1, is DTGVSQNPRHKITKRGQNVTFRCDPISEHNRLYWYRQTLGQGPEFLTYFQNEAQLEKSRLLSDRFSAERPKGSFSTLEIQRTEQGDSAMYLCASSFGGGVNTEAFFGQGTRLTVV.